One sample yielded the 9 T cell receptor beta chains listed below, sequenced in a study of T cell responses to AZD1222 COVID-19 vaccine. Clones were read by immunoSEQ multiplex PCR, and TCRdb kept only the in-frame ones, dropping some. The sample has approximately 130,000 clones; 85% to 90% are singletons. Specimen: peripheral blood, collected on day 0 of AZD1222 vaccination. The source of these receptors is an adult in good health.

V usage is TRBV6-5 and J usage is TRBJ1-1, with a tentative D call TRBD1 (6 bases). Looked up from germline, CDR1 is MNHEY and CDR2 is SVGAGI. This CDR3 contains 15 residues. V was clipped by 5 bases and J by 4 bases, with 17 bases between them. The DNA for the CDR3 is TGTGCCAGCAGTCTGAACGTAGAGGGGGTCACTGAAGCTTTCTTT. Translation gives CASSLNVEGVTEAFF.

This clone was counted once. The chain employs TRBV2 and TRBJ2-7, with D unclear. CDR1 is SNHLY and CDR2 is FYNNEI in the germline V gene. V lost 6 bases and J 2 bases, leaving 17 bases between the germline ends. CDR3 length: 15 residues. The CDR3 reads CASSSPVGATYEQYF. DNA for the CDR3: TGTGCCAGCAGCTCCCCCGTGGGTGCGACCTACGAGCAGTACTTC.

The genes are TRBV11-3 and TRBJ2-2; 7 bases map to TRBD1. V gave up 7 bases and J gave up 6 bases; unmatched junction bases: 8. Per germline, CDR1 SGHNT and CDR2 YENEEA. The CDR3 is 14 amino acids. The CDR3 is CASKAGGLAGELFF. The CDR3, as DNA: TGTGCCAGCAAAGCAGGGGGTTTGGCCGGGGAGCTGTTTTTT.

The gene calls are TRBV7-2 and TRBJ1-2; 8 bases agree with TRBD1. The CDR3 is 14 residues long. V lost 1 base, J lost 8 bases, and 6 bases stayed unmatched. Germline V gene sequence: CDR1 SGHTA, CDR2 FQGNSA. For the CDR3, the DNA is TGTGCCAGCAGCTTAGGAAGGACAGGGCAAGGCTACACCTTC. Translating gives CASSLGRTGQGYTF. The full variable domain, in which reference TRBV7-2 and TRBJ1-2 provide the parts outside the CDR3, is GAGVSQSPSNKVTEKGKDVELRCDPISGHTALYWYRQSLGQGLEFLIYFQGNSAPDKSGLPSDRFSAERTGGSVSTLTIQRTQQEDSAVYLCASSLGRTGQGYTFGSGTRLTVV.

The rearrangement uses TRBV21-1 and TRBJ2-7; TRBD2 is taken as the D call from the table, unchecked against the DNA. TRBV21-1 is labeled a pseudogene. The length of the CDR3 is 16 residues. Here the CDR3 DNA reads TGTGCCAGCAGCACGGCTAGCGGGGGGAGCTCCTACGAGCAGTACTTC. Amino acids: CASSTASGGSSYEQYF.

The chain combines TRBV7-2 with TRBJ1-6; D not certain. V lost 6 bases to trimming and J lost 0 bases, with 18 bases between them. The CDR3 runs 18 residues. Germline CDR1 reads SGHTA; CDR2 reads FQGNSA. The CDR3 coding sequence is TGTGCCAGCAGTTCGACCGGACGGTTCAGCTCCTATAATTCACCCCTCCACTTT. This translates into CASSSTGRFSSYNSPLHF.

The chain joins TRBV4-2 to TRBJ1-5; D not resolved. With 0 bases removed from V and 4 bases from J, the gap between germline ends came to 10 bases. The V gene's germline CDR1 is LGHNA and CDR2 YNFKEQ. CDR3 length: 15 residues. The CDR3 DNA sequence: TGTGCCAGCAGCCAAGAATCACCGCGTAATCAGCCCCAGCATTTT. Amino acid sequence: CASSQESPRNQPQHF.

The CDR3 region is CAWSFGLYYEQYF. The CDR3 DNA is TGTGCCTGGAGTTTTGGACTATACTACGAGCAGTACTTC. The chain has TRBV30 and TRBJ2-7, with D tentatively TRBD2 (6 bases). The length of the CDR3 is 13 residues. V was pared by 2 bases and J by 3 bases, with 11 bases between. CDR1 and CDR2 from the germline V gene are GTSNPN and SVGIG (reference sequence).

This chain uses TRBV9 with TRBJ1-5; a weak D match, TRBD1 (6 bases). Germline-derived CDR1 and CDR2 are SGDLS and YYNGEE. The length of the CDR3 is 17 residues. The germline V and J ends were trimmed by 0 bases and 0 bases, with 13 bases remaining between them. CDR3 region: CASSVARGQNSNQPQHF. The CDR3 nucleotides read TGTGCCAGCAGCGTAGCCCGGGGGCAGAATAGCAATCAGCCCCAGCATTTT. Full variable domain (rest looked up from reference TRBV9 and TRBJ1-5): DSGVTQTPKHLITATGQRVTLRCSPRSGDLSVYWYQQSLDQGLQFLIQYYNGEERAKGNILERFSAQQFPDLHSELNLSSLELGDSALYFCASSVARGQNSNQPQHFGDGTRLSIL.